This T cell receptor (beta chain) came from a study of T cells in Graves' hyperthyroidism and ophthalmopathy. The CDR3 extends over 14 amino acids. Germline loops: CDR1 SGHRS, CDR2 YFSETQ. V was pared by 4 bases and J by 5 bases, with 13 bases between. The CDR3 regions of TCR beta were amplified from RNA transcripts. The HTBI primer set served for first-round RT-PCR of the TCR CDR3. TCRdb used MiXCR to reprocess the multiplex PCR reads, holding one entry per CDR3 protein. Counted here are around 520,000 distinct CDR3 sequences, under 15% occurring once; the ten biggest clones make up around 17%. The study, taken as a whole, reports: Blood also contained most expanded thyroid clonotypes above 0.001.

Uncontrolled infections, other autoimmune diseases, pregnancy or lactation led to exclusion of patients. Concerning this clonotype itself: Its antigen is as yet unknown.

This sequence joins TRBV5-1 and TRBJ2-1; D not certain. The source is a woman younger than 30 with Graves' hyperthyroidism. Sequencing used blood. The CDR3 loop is CASSTDLGNNEQFF. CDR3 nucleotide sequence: TGCGCCAGCAGCACCGATCTAGGGAACAATGAGCAGTTCTTC. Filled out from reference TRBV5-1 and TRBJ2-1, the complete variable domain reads KAGVTQTPRYLIKTRGQQVTLSCSPISGHRSVSWYQQTPGQGLQFLFEYFSETQRNKGNFPGRFSGRQFSNSRSEMNVSTLELGDSALYLCASSTDLGNNEQFFGPGTRLTVL.